This TCR beta chain emerged from a study of T-cell reconstitution after alpha-beta-depleted transplantation in children (dated by TCRdb to the mid-2010s). Looking at the study overall: Using TCR repertoire profiling, the study followed T-cell immune reconstitution in a quantitative way in children after TCRalphabeta/CD19-depleted allogeneic hematopoietic cell transplantation.

The junction shows trimming of 2 bases on V and 4 bases on J, and the gene matches do not reach 6 bases of it. The CDR3, from cysteine to phenylalanine, totals 15 residues. The kept DNA is CDR3 alone, 45 bases in frame from the first base. The germline V gene encodes CDR1 SEHNR and CDR2 FQNEAQ (reference sequence). The library was built by means of PCR. Instrument used: Illumina HiSeq 2500. Molecular barcoding was employed in the preparation of TCR libraries, with unique molecular identifiers being used to normalize TCRbeta repertoire quantification. TCRdb redid the processing of the public reads, applying fastp at Q25 and MiXCR, and retained in-frame beta chains. Rows with one shared CDR3 protein collapse into an entry with the most common genes and DNA. The sample includes 260,000 or so distinct CDR3 sequences, with about 12% observed a single time. The ten top clones hold roughly 2.6% of the sample.

A few counts support this clonotype. The clone's antigen remains unknown. Nothing much larger sits one base from this clone, and base qualities are not available. Material: PBMCs from the stem cell graft donor, obtained from the stem cell graft. This TCR was recovered from a human donor who donated a stem cell graft to a child with acute lymphoblastic leukemia. The chain couples TRBV7-9 to TRBJ2-3; 7 bases in the middle match TRBD1. The CDR3 sequence is CASSLSRQGPDTQYF. DNA sequence: TGTGCCAGCAGCTTATCAAGACAGGGACCAGATACGCAGTATTTT.